This TCR beta chain was retrieved from a study of shared clonotypes between healthy human individuals. The germline V gene has CDR1 LGHNA and CDR2 YNFKEQ. The ends lost 1 base at V and 4 bases at J; junction bases unmatched: 7. There are 16 residues in the CDR3. Naive CD8 cells comprised CD45RO-negative, CCR7-positively selected cells, excluding terminally differentiated effector memory CD45RA+ cells. Sequencing was performed with immunoSEQ multiplex PCR; in TCRdb, only in-frame clones are kept and a portion is missing. The repertoire consists of about 1.9 million clones, with 80% to 95% occurring once and the leading ten covering about 1.6%.

Source material: naive CD8+ T cells from PBMCs. The source is a man aged 18 to 29 in good health. Some clones in this sample may be carry-over from other donors' samples. V usage is TRBV4-2 and J usage is TRBJ2-3; TRBD2 matches 8 bases. CDR3 DNA: TGTGCCAGCAGCCAAGTCAGCGGGAGTTTGCCAGATACGCAGTATTTT. Its translation is CASSQVSGSLPDTQYF.